This T cell receptor beta chain was found in a study of blood T cells in healthy people across ages. Study-level results: With donor CMV status unknown, expanded clonotype changes were possibly confounded. A roughly linear fall in TCR beta diversity per million T cells was seen with increasing age.

Per sample, no less than 5.5 micrograms of total RNA were extracted. Details on this clonotype: The target antigen is unknown.

Next came a second PCR, run for about 7 to 11 cycles, which used a sample-barcoded 5' primer along with a J-beta primer mix. One entry per CDR3 protein results from TCRdb running MiXCR on the 5' RACE reads. This sample has about 290,000 distinct CDR3 sequences; roughly 29% occur once, and the top ten carry roughly 28%. Germline V gene data show CDR1 as SEHNR and CDR2 as FQNEAQ (reference sequence). The CDR3 length is 14 residues. V trimming: 1 base; J trimming: 6 bases; junction bases outside the gene matches: 4. The chain employs TRBV7-9 and TRBJ2-7; 9 bases are a match to TRBD2. The TCR comes from a woman in her 70s in good health. The source material was blood. The CDR3 region is CASSLVSGSGEQYF. The CDR3 DNA sequence: TGTGCCAGCAGCTTAGTTAGCGGGAGCGGCGAGCAGTACTTC.